Below, 10 T cell receptor beta chains from the same sample are listed, as sequenced in a study of T cells in Graves' hyperthyroidism and ophthalmopathy. Researchers amplified the TCR beta CDR3 regions from RNA transcripts. The TCR CDR3 first-round RT-PCR relied on the HTBI primer set. Each CDR3 protein is one row after TCRdb ran MiXCR on the multiplex PCR reads. The sample lists nearly 750,000 distinct CDR3 sequences; approximately 40% were seen once. Sequencing was performed on blood. The receptors here all came from a woman aged 40 to 50 with Graves' hyperthyroidism.

The rearrangement links TRBV10-3 to TRBJ2-5; the D is unclear. Trimming removed 8 bases at V and 0 bases at J, with 10 bases between. The CDR3 contains 13 residues. Per germline, CDR1 ENHRY and CDR2 SYGVKD. This CDR3 is CAIGAENQETQYF. The CDR3 DNA is TGTGCCATCGGCGCTGAGAACCAAGAGACCCAGTACTTC.

This clonotype was seen many times. The V gene is TRBV7-2, the J gene TRBJ2-5; TRBD2 matches 14 bases. The germline V gene has CDR1 SGHTA and CDR2 FQGNSA. V was clipped by 1 base and J by 6 bases; unmatched bases: 1. This CDR3 is 15 amino acids long. The CDR3 coding sequence is TGTGCCAGCAGCTTAGGACTAGCGGGAGGGAAGACCCAGTACTTC. This gives the protein CASSLGLAGGKTQYF.

There are a few counts of this clonotype. The chain joins TRBV7-2 to TRBJ2-5; D uncertain. Germline CDR1 is SGHTA and CDR2 is FQGNSA. V was clipped by 3 bases and J by 1 base, with 12 bases between them. This CDR3 comprises 15 residues. CDR3 residues: CASSLTDLTQETQYF. The CDR3 DNA reads as TGTGCCAGCAGCTTGACCGATCTCACCCAAGAGACCCAGTACTTC.

Ten or more counts support this clonotype. The chain carries TRBV4-2 and TRBJ1-2; D is uncertain. Looked up from germline, CDR1 is LGHNA and CDR2 is YNFKEQ. V was cut by 2 bases and J by 8 bases, with 9 bases left in between. The CDR3 spans 12 residues. DNA of the CDR3: TGTGCCAGCAGCCAACCGACGGGGGGCTACACCTTC. It translates to CASSQPTGGYTF.

This clonotype was found a few times. The chain uses TRBV7-2 and TRBJ1-1; possible D gene TRBD1, 6 bases. The CDR3 length is 14 residues. V lost 5 bases and J 5 bases, leaving 15 bases between the germline ends. Per the germline V gene, CDR1 is SGHTA and CDR2 is FQGNSA. The CDR3 coding sequence is TGTGCCAGCAGCCAGACAGGACGAGAGACTGAAGCTTTCTTT. Protein: CASSQTGRETEAFF.

This chain connects TRBV7-9 to TRBJ1-3, with a tentative D call TRBD1 (6 bases). Germline lookup yields CDR1 SEHNR and CDR2 FQNEAQ (reference sequence). CDR3 length: 16 amino acids. The V end lost 3 bases, the J end lost 4 bases, and 16 bases lay between the germline ends. Written as DNA, the CDR3 is TGTGCCAGCAGCTTGCCCGGGACACTCATCGGAAACACCATATATTTT. Its translation is CASSLPGTLIGNTIYF.

This clonotype was seen a handful of times. The chain uses TRBV20-1 and TRBJ2-2, with 8 bases identical to TRBD1. The CDR3 loop spans 14 amino acids. Per the germline V gene, CDR1 is DFQATT and CDR2 is SNEGSKA (reference sequence). With V trimmed by 5 bases and J by 2 bases, 4 bases remained unmatched. The CDR3 loop reads CSAPDRGNTGELFF. The DNA for the CDR3 is TGCAGTGCTCCCGACAGGGGAAACACCGGGGAGCTGTTTTTT.

The V call is TRBV6-2 or TRBV6-3, the J call TRBJ2-5; D is possibly TRBD1 (5 bases). Trimming cost V 2 bases and J 3 bases, with 10 bases left between them. From germline, CDR1 is MNHEY and CDR2 SVGEGT. CDR3 length: 14 amino acids. The CDR3 spells CASSYAGNKETQYF. The CDR3 DNA follows: TGTGCCAGCAGTTACGCAGGGAATAAAGAGACCCAGTACTTC.

V gene TRBV5-8 combines with J gene TRBJ2-7; TRBD1 matches 8 bases. Germline CDR1 is SGHTS and CDR2 is YDEGEE. J was trimmed by 6 bases and V by 5 bases; bases with no gene match: 7. The CDR3 has 13 amino acids. The CDR3, as DNA: TGTGCCAGCAGTCCCGTACAGGGGGGCGAGCAGTACTTC. It translates to CASSPVQGGEQYF.

This clonotype has only a few counts. This chain's CDR3 is CASSPQISGANVLTF. The CDR3 DNA follows: TGTGCCAGCAGTCCACAGATTTCTGGGGCCAACGTCCTGACTTTC. The genes are TRBV12-3 or TRBV12-4 and TRBJ2-6; D unclear. Trimming left V 5 bases short and J 1 base short, with 9 bases between. The CDR3 covers 15 residues.